This TCR beta chain was obtained from a study of blood T cells in healthy people across ages. For this clonotype: The antigen is not known.

Trimming cost V 2 bases and J 6 bases; bases outside gene matches: 7. The germline CDR1 and CDR2 sequences are MGHRA and YSYEKL. The CDR3 is made up of 15 amino acids. PCR was performed a second time for about 6 to 12 cycles using a sample-barcoded 5' primer and a J-beta primer mix. A single record per CDR3 protein comes from TCRdb applying MiXCR to the 5' RACE reads. This sample has about 640,000 distinct CDR3 sequences; under 65% occur once, and the top ten carry roughly 34%. Study-wide points: Leaving the PBMCs unsorted stopped any conclusive comparison of naive versus antigen-experienced cells. Higher diversity, along with more naive CD4+ cells, distinguished long-lived donors from aged donors. Naive T cell percentage and TCR beta diversity correlated strongly.

The clonotype originates from a man in his sixties in good health. Sequences were obtained from blood. The chain carries TRBV4-1 and TRBJ2-7; TRBD1 agrees at 10 bases. CDR3 in DNA: TGCGCCAGCAGCCAACTACCCCGGGACAGGGGCGAGCAGTACTTC. This translates into CASSQLPRDRGEQYF.